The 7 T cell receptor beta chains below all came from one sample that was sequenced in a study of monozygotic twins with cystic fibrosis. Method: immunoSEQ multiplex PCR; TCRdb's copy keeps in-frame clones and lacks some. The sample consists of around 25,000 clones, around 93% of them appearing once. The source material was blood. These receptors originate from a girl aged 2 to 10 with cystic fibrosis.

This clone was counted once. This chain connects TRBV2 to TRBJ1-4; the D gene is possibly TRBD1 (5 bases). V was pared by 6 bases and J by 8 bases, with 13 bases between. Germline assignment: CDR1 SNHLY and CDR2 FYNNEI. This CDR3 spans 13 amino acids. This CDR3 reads CASSREIREKLFF. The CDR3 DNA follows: TGTGCCAGCAGCAGGGAGATTAGGGAAAAACTGTTTTTT.

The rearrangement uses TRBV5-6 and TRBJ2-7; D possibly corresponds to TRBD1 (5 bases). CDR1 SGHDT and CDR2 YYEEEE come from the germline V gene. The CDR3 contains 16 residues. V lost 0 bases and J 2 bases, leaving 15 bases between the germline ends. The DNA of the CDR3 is TGTGCCAGCAGCTTGGGTTATTCAGGGATCCCCTACGAGCAGTACTTC. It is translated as CASSLGYSGIPYEQYF.

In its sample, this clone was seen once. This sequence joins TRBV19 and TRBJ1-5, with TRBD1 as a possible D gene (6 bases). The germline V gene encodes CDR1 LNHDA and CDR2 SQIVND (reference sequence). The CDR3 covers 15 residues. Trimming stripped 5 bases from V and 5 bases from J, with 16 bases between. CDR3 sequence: CASSPVQGSYQPQHF. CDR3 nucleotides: TGTGCCAGTAGTCCGGTACAGGGTTCTTATCAGCCCCAGCATTTT.

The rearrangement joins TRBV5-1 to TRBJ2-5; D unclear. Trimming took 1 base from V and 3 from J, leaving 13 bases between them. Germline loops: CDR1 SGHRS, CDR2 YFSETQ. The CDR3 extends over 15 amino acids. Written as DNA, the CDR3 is TGCGCCAGCAGCTTGAAGAGTGAGAGGAAAGAGACCCAGTACTTC. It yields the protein CASSLKSERKETQYF.

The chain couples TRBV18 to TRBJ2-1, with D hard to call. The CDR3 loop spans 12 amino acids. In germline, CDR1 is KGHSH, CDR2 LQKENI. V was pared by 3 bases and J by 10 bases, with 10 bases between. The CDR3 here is CASSPGRQEQFF. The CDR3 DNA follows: TGTGCCAGCTCACCCGGGCGCCAGGAGCAGTTCTTC. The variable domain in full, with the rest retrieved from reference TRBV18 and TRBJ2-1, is NAGVMQNPRHLVRRRGQEARLRCSPMKGHSHVYWYRQLPEEGLKFMVYLQKENIIDESGMPKERFSAEFPKEGPSILRIQQVVRGDSAAYFCASSPGRQEQFFGPGTRLTVL.

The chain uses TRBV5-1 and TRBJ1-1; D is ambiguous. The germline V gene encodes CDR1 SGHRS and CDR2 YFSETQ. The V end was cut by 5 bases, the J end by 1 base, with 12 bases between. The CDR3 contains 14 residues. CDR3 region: CASRRADGNTEAFF. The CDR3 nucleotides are TGCGCCAGCAGGCGCGCAGACGGGAACACTGAAGCTTTCTTT.

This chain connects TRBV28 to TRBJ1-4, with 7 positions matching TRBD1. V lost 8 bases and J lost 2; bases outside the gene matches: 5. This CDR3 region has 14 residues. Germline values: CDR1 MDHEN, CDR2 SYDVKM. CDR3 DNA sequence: TGTGCCAGCGGAACAGGGGCGACTAATGAAAAACTGTTTTTT. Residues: CASGTGATNEKLFF.